This section outlines one T cell receptor (beta chain) sequence together with its context. The data originate from a study of shared clonotypes between healthy human individuals. Sequenced by immunoSEQ multiplex PCR; TCRdb stores in-frame clones only, minus some. The sample holds 450,000 to 650,000 clones; 70% to 80% are singletons and the top ten take 9.5% to 15%. Germline CDR1 reads SGDLS; CDR2 reads YYNGEE. This CDR3 is 14 amino acids long. V lost 6 bases and J lost 6, with 15 bases in between. The material sequenced was PBMCs. The receptor comes from a woman aged 40 to 50 in good health. Some clones in this sample may be carry-over from other donors' samples. The rearrangement links TRBV9 to TRBJ2-2; a weak D match, TRBD2 (6 bases). The CDR3 reads CASNSRTGAGELFF. CDR3 nucleotide sequence: TGTGCCAGCAACTCTAGAACGGGGGCCGGGGAGCTGTTTTTT.